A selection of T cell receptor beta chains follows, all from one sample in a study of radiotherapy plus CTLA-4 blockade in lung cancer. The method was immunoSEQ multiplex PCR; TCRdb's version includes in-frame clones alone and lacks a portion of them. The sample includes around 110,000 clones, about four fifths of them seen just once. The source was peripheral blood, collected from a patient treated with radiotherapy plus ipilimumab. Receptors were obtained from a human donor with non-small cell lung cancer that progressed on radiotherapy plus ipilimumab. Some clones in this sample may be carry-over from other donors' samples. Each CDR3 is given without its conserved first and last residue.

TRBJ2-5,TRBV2,ASSGPGGLQETQY
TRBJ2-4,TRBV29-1,SVEDPPGTDIQY
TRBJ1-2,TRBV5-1,ASSSYTTANYGYT
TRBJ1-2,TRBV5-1,ASTATPTGHQYGYT
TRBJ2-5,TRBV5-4,ASARRRDGETQY
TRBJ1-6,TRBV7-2,ASSLAGRWDTYSPLH
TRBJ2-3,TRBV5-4,ASSPTLAGGLTDTQY
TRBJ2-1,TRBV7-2,ASSLTSGGTSYNEQF
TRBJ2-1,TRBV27,ASRGSGVKVRDEQF
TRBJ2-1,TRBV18,ASSPDYGGAGNEQF
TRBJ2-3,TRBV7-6,ASSGRAGDTQY
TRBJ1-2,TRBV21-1,ASSKLGTGPTNYGYT
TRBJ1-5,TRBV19,ASSYGRRVNQPQH
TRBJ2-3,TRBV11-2,ASSFWGGRTDTQY
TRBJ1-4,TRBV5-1,ASRLSETNEKLF
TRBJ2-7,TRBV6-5,ASWDRRSYEQY
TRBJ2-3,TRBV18,ASSPDGLAGASQY
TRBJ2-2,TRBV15,ATSRANSSLGTGELF
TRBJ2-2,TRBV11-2,ASSPAVTGGTGELF
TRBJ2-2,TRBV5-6,ASSLLTGGDTGELF
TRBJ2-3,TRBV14,ASSPPWWGSTDTQY
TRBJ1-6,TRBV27,ASSFAGTNSPLH
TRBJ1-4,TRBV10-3,AISESPTGTNEKLF
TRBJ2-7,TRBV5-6,ASSFGLAGGGREQY
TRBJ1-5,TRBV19,ASSTLAGTYQPQH
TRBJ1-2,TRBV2,ASSPGQVYYGYT
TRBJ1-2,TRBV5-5,ASTSGSALYGYT
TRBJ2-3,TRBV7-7,ASSLAGADTQY
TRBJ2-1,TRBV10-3,AISDLAGVGYNEQF
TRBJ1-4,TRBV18,ASSPRIRDEKLF
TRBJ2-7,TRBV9,ASSVGFGQGAFEQY
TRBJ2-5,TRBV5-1,ASSTGQKLQETQY
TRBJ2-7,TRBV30,AWSGDPAYEQY
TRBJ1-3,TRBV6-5,ASSPGRYSGNTIY
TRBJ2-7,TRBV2,AIPVRGSYEQY
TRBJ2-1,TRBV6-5,ASSSGLAGTQF
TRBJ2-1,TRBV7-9,ASSDGTVNYNEQF